This T cell receptor (beta chain) was identified in a study of vaccination effects on CD4 cells after COVID-19. Germline-derived CDR1 and CDR2 are SGHAT and FQDESV (reference sequence). The CDR3 totals 13 residues. V lost 3 bases and J 8 bases, leaving 11 bases between the germline ends. Concerning this clone: The antigen is unknown.

Cultured cells yielded isolated CD4+ T cells after 10 to 11 days. Of the BNT162b2 and mRNA-1273 vaccines, participants received two doses of one or the other. In the vaccine recipients, nucleocapsid antibodies were negative and there was no prior SARS-CoV-2 infection. IL-2 medium was substituted for half the medium on days 3 and 7. The data were produced by immunoSEQ multiplex PCR, yet TCRdb's version contains in-frame clones alone and is incomplete. The sample yields about 45,000 clones, 60% to 75% seen once. The sequenced sample was CD4+ T cells from PBMCs cultured without peptide, obtained after COVID-19 vaccination. This receptor was identified in a human donor who received a COVID-19 vaccine. This chain uses TRBV11-1 with TRBJ2-4, with a weak D call TRBD2 (5 bases). CDR3 residues: CASSFKGVDIQYF. Written as DNA, the CDR3 is TGTGCCAGCAGCTTTAAGGGAGTGGACATTCAGTACTTC.